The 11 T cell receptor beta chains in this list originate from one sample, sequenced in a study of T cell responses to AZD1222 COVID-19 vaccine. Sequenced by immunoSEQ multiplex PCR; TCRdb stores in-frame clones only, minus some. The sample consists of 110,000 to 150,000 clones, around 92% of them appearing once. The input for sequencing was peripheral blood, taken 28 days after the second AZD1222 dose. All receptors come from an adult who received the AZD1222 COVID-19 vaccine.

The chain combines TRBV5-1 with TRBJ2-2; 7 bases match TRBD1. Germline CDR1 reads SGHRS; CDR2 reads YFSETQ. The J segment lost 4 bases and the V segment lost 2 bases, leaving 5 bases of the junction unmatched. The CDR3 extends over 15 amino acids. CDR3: CASSFMTGPTGELFF. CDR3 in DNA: TGCGCCAGCAGCTTTATGACAGGGCCCACCGGGGAGCTGTTTTTT.

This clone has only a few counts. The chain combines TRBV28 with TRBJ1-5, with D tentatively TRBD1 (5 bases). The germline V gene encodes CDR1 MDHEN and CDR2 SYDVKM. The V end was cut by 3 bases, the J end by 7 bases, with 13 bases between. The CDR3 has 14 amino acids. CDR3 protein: CASSLGTGGQPQHF. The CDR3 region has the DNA TGTGCCAGCAGTTTGGGGACCGGAGGCCAGCCCCAGCATTTT.

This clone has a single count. CDR3 in amino acids: CASSQAGLAGQETQYF. The CDR3 DNA sequence: TGTGCCAGCAGCCAAGCGGGACTAGCGGGACAAGAGACCCAGTACTTC. V is TRBV14 and J is TRBJ2-5, with TRBD2 identical over 13 bases. CDR1 and CDR2 (germline): SGHDN, FVKESK. Germline trimming cut 1 base from V and 2 bases from J; bases unmatched to any gene: 1. This CDR3 is built from 16 residues.

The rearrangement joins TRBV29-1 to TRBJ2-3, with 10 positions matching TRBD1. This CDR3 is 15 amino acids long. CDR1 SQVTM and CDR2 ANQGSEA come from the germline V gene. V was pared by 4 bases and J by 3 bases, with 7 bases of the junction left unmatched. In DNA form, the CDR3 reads TGCAGCGTTGTCTACAGGACAGGGGGAACAGATACGCAGTATTTT. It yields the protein CSVVYRTGGTDTQYF.

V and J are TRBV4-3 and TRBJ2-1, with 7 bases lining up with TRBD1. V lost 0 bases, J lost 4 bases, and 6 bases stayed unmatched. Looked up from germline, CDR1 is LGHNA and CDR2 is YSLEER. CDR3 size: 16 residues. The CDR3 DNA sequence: TGCGCCAGCAGCCAAGATATCGGGGACAGATACAATGAGCAGTTCTTC. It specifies CASSQDIGDRYNEQFF.

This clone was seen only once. The CDR3 DNA sequence: TGTGCCAGCAGCTTAAGACAGGTTGAAGCTTTCTTT. Protein product: CASSLRQVEAFF. The chain recombines TRBV7-9 with TRBJ1-1; weak D call: TRBD1 (6 bases). V dropped 2 bases and J dropped 7 bases, with 8 bases sitting between them. The germline V gene has CDR1 SEHNR and CDR2 FQNEAQ (reference sequence). This CDR3 has 12 amino acids.

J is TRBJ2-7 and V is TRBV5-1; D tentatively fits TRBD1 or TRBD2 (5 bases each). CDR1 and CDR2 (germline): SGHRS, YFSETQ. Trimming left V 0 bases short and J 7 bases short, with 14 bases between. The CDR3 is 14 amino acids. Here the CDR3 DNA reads TGCGCCAGCAGCTTGGAGGGACGCCTCGAGGAGCAGTACTTC. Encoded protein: CASSLEGRLEEQYF. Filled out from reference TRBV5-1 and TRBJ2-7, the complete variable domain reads KAGVTQTPRYLIKTRGQQVTLSCSPISGHRSVSWYQQTPGQGLQFLFEYFSETQRNKGNFPGRFSGRQFSNSRSEMNVSTLELGDSALYLCASSLEGRLEEQYFGPGTRLTVT.

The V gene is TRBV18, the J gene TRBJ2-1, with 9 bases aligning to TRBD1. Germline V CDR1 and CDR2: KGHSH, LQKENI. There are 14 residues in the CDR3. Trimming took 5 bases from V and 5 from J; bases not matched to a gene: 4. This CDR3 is CASSAGTGNNEQFF. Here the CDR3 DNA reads TGTGCCAGCTCAGCCGGGACAGGGAACAATGAGCAGTTCTTC. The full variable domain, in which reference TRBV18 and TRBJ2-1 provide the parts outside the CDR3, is NAGVMQNPRHLVRRRGQEARLRCSPMKGHSHVYWYRQLPEEGLKFMVYLQKENIIDESGMPKERFSAEFPKEGPSILRIQQVVRGDSAAYFCASSAGTGNNEQFFGPGTRLTVL.

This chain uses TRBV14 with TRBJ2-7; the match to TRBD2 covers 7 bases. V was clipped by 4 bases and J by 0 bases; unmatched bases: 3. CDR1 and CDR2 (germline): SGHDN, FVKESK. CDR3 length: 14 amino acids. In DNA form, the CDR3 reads TGTGCCAGCAGCCTCGGACTAGTCTCCTACGAGCAGTACTTC. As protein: CASSLGLVSYEQYF.

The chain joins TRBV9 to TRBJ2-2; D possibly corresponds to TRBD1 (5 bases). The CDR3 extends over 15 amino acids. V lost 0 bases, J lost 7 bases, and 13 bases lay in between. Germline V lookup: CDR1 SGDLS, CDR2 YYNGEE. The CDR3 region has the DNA TGTGCCAGCAGCGTAGCAGGGCAGGGTGTCGGGGAGCTGTTTTTT. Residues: CASSVAGQGVGELFF.

The CDR3 is CASSYSYRDYGYTF. As DNA, the CDR3 is TGTGCCAGCAGTTACTCGTATAGGGACTATGGCTACACCTTC. The chain joins TRBV6-2 or TRBV6-3 to TRBJ1-2; D is unclear. The CDR3 length is 14 residues. Trimming shortened V by 0 bases and J by 3 bases, and 8 bases separated the two germline ends. Germline values: CDR1 MNHEY, CDR2 SVGEGT.